The 11 T cell receptor beta chains reported below all come from one sample, sequenced in a study of T cell clonotyping in hematopoietic cell transplantation. Repertoires were generated with immunoSEQ multiplex PCR, while TCRdb's copy carries only in-frame clones and drops some. The sample holds some 27,000 clones, about four fifths seen once. Time point meaning: recipient sample about 28 days before transplant, after cytoreduction. The input for sequencing was peripheral blood mononuclear cells, taken before stem cell transplant. The receptors derive from a man aged 35 to 55 with acute myeloid leukemia. Some clones in this sample may be carry-over from other donors' samples.

The chain employs TRBV7-9 and TRBJ2-7; TRBD1 agrees at 8 bases. Trimming took 5 bases from V and 5 from J; bases not matched to a gene: 14. CDR3 size: 16 residues. Germline values: CDR1 SEHNR, CDR2 FQNEAQ (reference sequence). DNA of the CDR3: TGTGCCAGCAGCGTTGCCGGGACAGGAAAGGGGAACGAGCAGTACTTC. This encodes CASSVAGTGKGNEQYF.

The sample holds one count of this clone. The chain couples TRBV5-8 to TRBJ2-3, with 7 bases matching TRBD1. V gave up 4 bases and J gave up 2 bases; unmatched junction bases: 7. Germline loops: CDR1 SGHTS, CDR2 YDEGEE. The CDR3 is 15 residues long. The chain's CDR3 is CASSLGQANTDTQYF. DNA of the CDR3: TGTGCCAGCAGCCTTGGACAGGCGAACACAGATACGCAGTATTTT.

V is TRBV5-6 and J is TRBJ2-3; maybe TRBD2 (6 bases). Trimming removed 0 bases from V and 3 bases from J, with 11 bases in between. The length of the CDR3 is 15 residues. Germline loops: CDR1 SGHDT, CDR2 YYEEEE. CDR3 protein: CASSLVGGLTDTQYF. CDR3 in DNA: TGTGCCAGCAGCTTGGTGGGAGGTTTGACAGATACGCAGTATTTT.

CDR3: CASSLGAGVNSPLHF. For the CDR3, the DNA is TGTGCCAGCAGCTTAGGGGCGGGGGTTAATTCACCCCTCCACTTT. The chain employs TRBV7-2 and TRBJ1-6; TRBD1 might be the D (5 bases). Per the germline V gene, CDR1 is SGHTA and CDR2 is FQGNSA. This CDR3 has 15 amino acids. The V gene lost 1 base and the J gene lost 6 bases, with 10 bases spanning the gap.

A single count supports this clone. The CDR3 sequence is CASSLVKRGRVGEQFF. DNA of the CDR3: TGTGCCAGCAGCTTAGTTAAGCGGGGGCGGGTGGGTGAGCAGTTCTTC. The chain couples TRBV7-2 to TRBJ2-1; 8 bases are shared with TRBD2. The CDR3 has 16 residues. After removal of 1 base from V and 9 bases from J, the junction contained 11 bases not matched to a gene. CDR1 is SGHTA, CDR2 FQGNSA, per germline.

The chain combines TRBV7-9 with TRBJ1-4; D perhaps matches TRBD1 (5 bases). The CDR3 consists of 12 residues. Trimming removed 7 bases from V and 11 bases from J, with 14 bases in between. The germline V gene encodes CDR1 SEHNR and CDR2 FQNEAQ (reference sequence). DNA for the CDR3: TGTGCCAGCATAGGGCGGAGGGGCAAACTGTTTTTT. Its translation is CASIGRRGKLFF.

This chain joins TRBV5-1 and TRBJ2-7; TRBD2 matches 8 bases. Germline V lookup: CDR1 SGHRS, CDR2 YFSETQ. CDR3 length equals 14 residues. V trimming: 4 bases; J trimming: 2 bases; junction bases outside the gene matches: 5. CDR3 residues: CASSPGGGTYEQYF. CDR3 in DNA: TGCGCCAGCAGCCCGGGCGGGGGGACCTACGAGCAGTACTTC.

This clone was seen only once. V usage is TRBV5-5 and J usage is TRBJ2-1; weak D call: TRBD2 (5 bases). The V end was cut by 0 bases, the J end by 7 bases, with 8 bases between. CDR3 length equals 13 residues. Germline values: CDR1 SGHKS, CDR2 YYEKEE (reference sequence). This CDR3 is CASSLGPGNEQFF. CDR3 DNA sequence: TGTGCCAGCAGCTTGGGCCCGGGAAATGAGCAGTTCTTC.

The V and J genes are TRBV28 and TRBJ1-2; D might be TRBD1 (5 bases). CDR1 is MDHEN, CDR2 SYDVKM, per germline. The CDR3 loop spans 13 amino acids. Trimming took off 4 bases at V and 6 bases at J, with 12 bases between the two ends. Written as DNA, the CDR3 is TGTGCCAGCAGTTCCGGCAGGGCCCATGGCTACACCTTC. Its translation is CASSSGRAHGYTF.

This clone was observed once. The V call is TRBV27, the J call TRBJ1-5; 7 nucleotides line up with TRBD1. The V gene's germline CDR1 is MNHEY and CDR2 SMNVEV (reference sequence). The junction had 2 bases not matched to a gene; V was cut back by 2 bases and J by 4 bases. The length of the CDR3 is 14 residues. The CDR3: CASSLGTANQPQHF. CDR3 bases: TGTGCCAGCAGTTTAGGGACAGCAAATCAGCCCCAGCATTTT.

The chain links TRBV5-1 to TRBJ2-3; TRBD1 agrees at 8 bases. Germline CDR1 and CDR2: SGHRS and YFSETQ. Trimming at V came to 4 bases and at J to 2 bases, leaving 3 bases not matched to a gene. The CDR3 runs to 14 residues. In DNA, the CDR3 is TGCGCCAGCAGCGAACAGGGGGTCACAGATACGCAGTATTTT. Translated, it gives CASSEQGVTDTQYF.